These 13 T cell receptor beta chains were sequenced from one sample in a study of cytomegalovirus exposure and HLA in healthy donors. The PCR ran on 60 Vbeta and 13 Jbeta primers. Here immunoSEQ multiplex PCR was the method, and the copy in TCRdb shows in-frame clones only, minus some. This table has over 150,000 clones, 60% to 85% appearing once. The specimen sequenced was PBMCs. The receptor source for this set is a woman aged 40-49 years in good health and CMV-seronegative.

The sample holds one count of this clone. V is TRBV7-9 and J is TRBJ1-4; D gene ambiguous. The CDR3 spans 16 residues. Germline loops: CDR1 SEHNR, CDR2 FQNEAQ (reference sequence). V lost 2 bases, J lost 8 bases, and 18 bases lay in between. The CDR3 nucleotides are TGTGCCAGCAGCTTACTCCTGGGGAGTTCAGAAGAAAAACTGTTTTTT. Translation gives CASSLLLGSSEEKLFF. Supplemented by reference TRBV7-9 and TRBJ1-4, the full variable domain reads DTGVSQNPRHKITKRGQNVTFRCDPISEHNRLYWYRQTLGQGPEFLTYFQNEAQLEKSRLLSDRFSAERPKGSFSTLEIQRTEQGDSAMYLCASSLLLGSSEEKLFFGSGTQLSVL.

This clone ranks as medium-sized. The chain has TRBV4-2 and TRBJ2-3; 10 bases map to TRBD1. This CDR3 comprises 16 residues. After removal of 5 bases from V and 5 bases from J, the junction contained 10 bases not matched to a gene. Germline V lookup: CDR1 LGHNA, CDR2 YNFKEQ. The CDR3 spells CASSEGPGQGRDTQYF. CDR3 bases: TGTGCCAGCAGCGAAGGGCCGGGACAGGGGAGAGATACGCAGTATTTT.

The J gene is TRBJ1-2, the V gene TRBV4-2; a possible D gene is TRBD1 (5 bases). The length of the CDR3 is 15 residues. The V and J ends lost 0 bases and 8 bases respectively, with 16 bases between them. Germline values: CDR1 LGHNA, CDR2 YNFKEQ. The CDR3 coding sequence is TGTGCCAGCAGCCAAGACGTAGGGTGGCAGGGCGGCTACACCTTC. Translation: CASSQDVGWQGGYTF.

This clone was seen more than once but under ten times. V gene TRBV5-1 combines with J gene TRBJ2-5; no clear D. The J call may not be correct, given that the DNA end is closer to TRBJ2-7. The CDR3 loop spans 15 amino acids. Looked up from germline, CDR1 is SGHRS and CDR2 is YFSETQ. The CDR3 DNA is TGCGCCAGCAGCTTGCAACCAGGTTTATCCTACGAGCAGTACTTC. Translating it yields CASSLQPGLSYEQYF.

For the CDR3, the DNA is TGTGCCATCAGTCGCCAAGACAGGGCCAAGGATGGCTACACCTTC. Its translation: CAISRQDRAKDGYTF. This rearrangement joins TRBV10-3 to TRBJ1-2; 7 bases are shared with TRBD1. This CDR3 is built from 15 residues. The junction had 12 bases not matched to a gene; V was cut back by 5 bases and J by 6 bases. Germline assignment: CDR1 ENHRY and CDR2 SYGVKD.

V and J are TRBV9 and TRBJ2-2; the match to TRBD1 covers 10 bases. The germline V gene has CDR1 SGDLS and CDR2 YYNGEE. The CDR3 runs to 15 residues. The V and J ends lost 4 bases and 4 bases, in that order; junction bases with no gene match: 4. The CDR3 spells CASSRDRGGTGELFF. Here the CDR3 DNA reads TGTGCCAGCAGCCGGGACAGGGGAGGCACCGGGGAGCTGTTTTTT.

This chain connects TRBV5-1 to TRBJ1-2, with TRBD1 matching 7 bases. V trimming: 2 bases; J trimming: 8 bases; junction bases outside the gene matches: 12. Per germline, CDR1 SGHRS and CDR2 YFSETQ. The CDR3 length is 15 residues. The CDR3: CASSFTTGDSRGYTF. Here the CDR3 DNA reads TGCGCCAGCAGCTTCACTACAGGGGACTCCCGGGGCTACACCTTC.

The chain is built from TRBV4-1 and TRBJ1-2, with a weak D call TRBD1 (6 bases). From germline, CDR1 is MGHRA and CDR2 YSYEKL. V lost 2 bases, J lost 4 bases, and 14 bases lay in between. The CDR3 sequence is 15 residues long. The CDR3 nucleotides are TGCGCCAGCAGCCAACGAAGGACAGAATTCTATGGCTACACCTTC. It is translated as CASSQRRTEFYGYTF.

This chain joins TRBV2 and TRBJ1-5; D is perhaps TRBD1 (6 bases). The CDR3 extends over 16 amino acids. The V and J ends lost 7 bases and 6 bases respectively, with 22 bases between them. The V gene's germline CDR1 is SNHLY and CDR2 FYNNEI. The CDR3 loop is CASTRIARGGGQPQHF. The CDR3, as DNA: TGTGCCAGCACTAGAATCGCCAGGGGTGGGGGTCAGCCCCAGCATTTT.

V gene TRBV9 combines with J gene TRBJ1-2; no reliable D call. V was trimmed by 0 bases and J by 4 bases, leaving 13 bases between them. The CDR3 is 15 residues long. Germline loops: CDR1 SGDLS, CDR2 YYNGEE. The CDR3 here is CASSVEPSGSYGYTF. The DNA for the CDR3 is TGTGCCAGCAGCGTAGAACCCAGTGGGAGCTATGGCTACACCTTC. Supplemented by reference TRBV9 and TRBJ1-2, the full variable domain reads DSGVTQTPKHLITATGQRVTLRCSPRSGDLSVYWYQQSLDQGLQFLIQYYNGEERAKGNILERFSAQQFPDLHSELNLSSLELGDSALYFCASSVEPSGSYGYTFGSGTRLTVV.

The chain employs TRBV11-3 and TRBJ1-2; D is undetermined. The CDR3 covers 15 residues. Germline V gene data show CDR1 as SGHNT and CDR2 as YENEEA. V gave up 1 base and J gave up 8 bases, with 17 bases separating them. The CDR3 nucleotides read TGTGCCAGCAGCTTAGGACCCCAATCGGAGAGGGGCTACACCTTC. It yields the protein CASSLGPQSERGYTF.

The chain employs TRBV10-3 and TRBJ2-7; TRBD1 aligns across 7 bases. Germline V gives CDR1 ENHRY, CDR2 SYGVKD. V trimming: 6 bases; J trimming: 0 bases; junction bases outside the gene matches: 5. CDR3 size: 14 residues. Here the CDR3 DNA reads TGTGCCATCAGGGGGGACAGAGCCTCCTACGAGCAGTACTTC. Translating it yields CAIRGDRASYEQYF.

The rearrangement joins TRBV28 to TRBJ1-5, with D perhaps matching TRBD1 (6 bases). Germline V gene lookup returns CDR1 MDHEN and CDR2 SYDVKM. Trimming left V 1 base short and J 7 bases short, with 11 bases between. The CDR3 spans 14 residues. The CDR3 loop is CASSLLRGGQPQHF. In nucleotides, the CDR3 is TGTGCCAGCAGTTTATTGAGAGGGGGACAGCCCCAGCATTTT.